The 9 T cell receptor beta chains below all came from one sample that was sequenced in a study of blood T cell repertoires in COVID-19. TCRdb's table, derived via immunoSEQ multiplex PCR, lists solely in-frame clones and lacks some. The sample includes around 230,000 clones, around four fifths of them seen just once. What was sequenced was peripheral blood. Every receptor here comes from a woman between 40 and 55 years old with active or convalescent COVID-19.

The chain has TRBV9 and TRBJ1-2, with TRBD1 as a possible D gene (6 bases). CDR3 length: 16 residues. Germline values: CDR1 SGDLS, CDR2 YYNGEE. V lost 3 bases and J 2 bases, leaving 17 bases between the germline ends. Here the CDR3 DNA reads TGTGCCAGCAGCGCAAATAGGGACACAAGAAACTATGGCTACACCTTC. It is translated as CASSANRDTRNYGYTF.

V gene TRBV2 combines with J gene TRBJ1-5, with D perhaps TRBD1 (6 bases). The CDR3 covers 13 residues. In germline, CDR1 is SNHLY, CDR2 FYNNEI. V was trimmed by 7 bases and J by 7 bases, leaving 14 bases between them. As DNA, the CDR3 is TGTGCCAGCAATTCAGGACAGTTCCAGCCCCAGCATTTT. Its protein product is CASNSGQFQPQHF. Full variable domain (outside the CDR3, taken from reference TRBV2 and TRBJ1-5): EPEVTQTPSHQVTQMGQEVILRCVPISNHLYFYWYRQILGQKVEFLVSFYNNEISEKSEIFDDQFSVERPDGSNFTLKIRSTKLEDSAMYFCASNSGQFQPQHFGDGTRLSIL.

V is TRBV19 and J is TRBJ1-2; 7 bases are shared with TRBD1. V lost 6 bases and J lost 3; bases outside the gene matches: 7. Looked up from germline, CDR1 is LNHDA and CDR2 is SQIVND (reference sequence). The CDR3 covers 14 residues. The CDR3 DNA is TGTGCCAGTAGCGGATTCAGGGGGGACTATGGCTACACCTTC. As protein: CASSGFRGDYGYTF.

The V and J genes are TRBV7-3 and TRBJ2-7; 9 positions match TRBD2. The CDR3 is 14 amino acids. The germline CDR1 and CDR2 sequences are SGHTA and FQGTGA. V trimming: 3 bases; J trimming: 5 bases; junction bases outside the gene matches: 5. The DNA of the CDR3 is TGTGCCAGCAGCTTGGGCGGGAGGGTCGACGAGCAGTACTTC. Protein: CASSLGGRVDEQYF.

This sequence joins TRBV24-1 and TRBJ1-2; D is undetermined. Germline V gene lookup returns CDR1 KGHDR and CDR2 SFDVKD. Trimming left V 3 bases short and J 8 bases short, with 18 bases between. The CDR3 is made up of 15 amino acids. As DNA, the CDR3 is TGTGCCACCAGTGATACGACTCGGGAGCTTGGGGGCTACACCTTC. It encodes CATSDTTRELGGYTF.

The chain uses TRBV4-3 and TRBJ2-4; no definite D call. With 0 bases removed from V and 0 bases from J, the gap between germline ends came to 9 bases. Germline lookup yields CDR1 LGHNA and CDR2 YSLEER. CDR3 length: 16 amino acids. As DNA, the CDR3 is TGCGCCAGCAGCCAAGATAAGCATTTAGCCAAAAACATTCAGTACTTC. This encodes CASSQDKHLAKNIQYF.

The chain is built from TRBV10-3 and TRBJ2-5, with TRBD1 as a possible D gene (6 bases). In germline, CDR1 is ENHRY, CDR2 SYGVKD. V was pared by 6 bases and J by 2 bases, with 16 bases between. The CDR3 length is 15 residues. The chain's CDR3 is CAISLGLGGQETQYF. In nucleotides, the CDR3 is TGTGCCATCAGCCTGGGTCTAGGGGGACAAGAGACCCAGTACTTC.

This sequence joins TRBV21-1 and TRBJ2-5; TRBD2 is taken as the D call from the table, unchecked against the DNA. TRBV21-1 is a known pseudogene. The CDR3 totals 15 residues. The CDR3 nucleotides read TGTGCCAGCAGCCCTGGGTCGGGGGGAGGGGAGACCCAGTACTTC. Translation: CASSPGSGGGETQYF.

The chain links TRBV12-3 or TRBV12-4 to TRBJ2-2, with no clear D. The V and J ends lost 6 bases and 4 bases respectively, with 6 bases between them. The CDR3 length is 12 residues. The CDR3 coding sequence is TGTGCCAGCAGAACTTCCACCGGGGAGCTGTTTTTT. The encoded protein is CASRTSTGELFF.